This passage covers 9 T cell receptor beta chains from one sample sequenced in a study of blood T cell repertoires in COVID-19. Assay: immunoSEQ multiplex PCR; the TCRdb copy retains only in-frame clones and omits some. In the table there are 220,000 or so clones, under 90% of which are singletons. Sequencing input: PBMCs or T cells enriched from blood (not recorded which). Receptor source: a woman aged 55-70 years who had recovered from COVID-19.

CDR3 nucleotide sequence: TGTGCCAGCAGTGAGGGGGGGGGTTTCGGCTACACCTTC. Translating it yields CASSEGGGFGYTF. The V and J genes are TRBV6-1 and TRBJ1-2, with D perhaps matching TRBD1 (5 bases). The CDR3 is 13 amino acids. Germline CDR1 MNHNS, CDR2 SASEGT. Trimming left V 3 bases short and J 8 bases short, with 13 bases between.

Concerning this clone: A much larger clone is a single base away; this may be a read error. This chain connects TRBV5-4 to TRBJ2-7; no definite D call. Trimming left V 4 bases short and J 0 bases short, with 5 bases between. The CDR3 is made up of 12 amino acids. Germline lookup yields CDR1 SGHNT and CDR2 YYREEE (reference sequence). The DNA for the CDR3 is TGTGCCAGCAGCCCGAGCTCCTACGAGCAGTACTTC. This translates into CASSPSSYEQYF.

The rearrangement links TRBV15 to TRBJ2-7, with D maybe TRBD1 (5 bases). Trimming removed 2 bases from V and 3 bases from J, with 14 bases in between. From germline, CDR1 is LNHNV and CDR2 YYDKDF (reference sequence). CDR3 size: 15 residues. The CDR3 DNA reads TGTGCCACCAGCAGAACCATGGCAGGGATCTACGAGCAGTACTTC. Translation: CATSRTMAGIYEQYF.

DNA for the CDR3: TGTGCCAGCAGCCACGAGTTAGCCAAAAACATTCAGTACTTC. This translates into CASSHELAKNIQYF. The chain joins TRBV16 to TRBJ2-4; no reliable D call. V lost 3 bases, J lost 0 bases, and 6 bases lay in between. The CDR3 covers 14 residues. Germline assignment: CDR1 KGHSY and CDR2 FQNENV.

This clone occurred once. V gene TRBV5-4 combines with J gene TRBJ1-1; 8 positions agree with TRBD1. The CDR3 spans 14 residues. Germline trimming cut 4 bases from V and 5 bases from J; bases unmatched to any gene: 7. Germline CDR1 and CDR2: SGHNT and YYREEE (reference sequence). The CDR3 coding sequence is TGTGCCAGCAGCCTGGGACAGGCGAGGACTGAAGCTTTCTTT. Its protein is CASSLGQARTEAFF.

The chain combines TRBV15 with TRBJ2-3; the D gene is possibly TRBD2 (6 bases). The CDR3 runs 15 residues. Between the trimmed V and J ends, which lost 1 base and 1 base, there was a span of 9 bases. CDR1 LNHNV and CDR2 YYDKDF come from the germline V gene (reference sequence). DNA for the CDR3: TGTGCCACCAGCAGAGGCGGGGCGGGCACAGATACGCAGTATTTT. Protein product: CATSRGGAGTDTQYF.

CDR3 region: CAASPGLAGHEQYF. The CDR3 DNA follows: TGTGCCGCTTCACCGGGACTAGCGGGACACGAGCAGTACTTC. This chain joins TRBV27 and TRBJ2-7; 13 nucleotides align to TRBD2. The CDR3 consists of 14 residues. CDR1 and CDR2 from the germline V gene are MNHEY and SMNVEV (reference sequence). V lost 11 bases to trimming and J lost 5 bases; unmatched junction nucleotides: 9.

V gene TRBV6-2 or TRBV6-3 combines with J gene TRBJ1-3; TRBD1 is a possible D gene (6 bases). Trimming removed 0 bases at V and 0 bases at J, with 12 bases between. Germline CDR1 MNHEY, CDR2 SVGEGT. This CDR3 has 17 residues. In nucleotides, the CDR3 is TGTGCCAGCAGTTACTCTTTCGGACAGCTCTCTGGAAACACCATATATTTT. Protein product: CASSYSFGQLSGNTIYF.

A single count supports this clone. This rearrangement joins TRBV3-1 (or the pseudogene TRBV3-2) to TRBJ2-1; D is unresolved. The germline gives CDR1 LGHDT, CDR2 YNNKEL (reference sequence). Trimming removed 3 bases at V and 3 bases at J, with 3 bases between. CDR3 length: 12 residues. In DNA, the CDR3 is TGTGCCAGCAGCCATAGCTACAATGAGCAGTTCTTC. Its translation: CASSHSYNEQFF.